The sequence of this TCR beta chain was determined in a study of blood T cell repertoires in COVID-19. This CDR3 has 13 amino acids. Assay: immunoSEQ multiplex PCR; the TCRdb copy retains only in-frame clones and omits some. The sample lists 170,000 or so clones, around 90% occurring once. The V and J genes are TRBV21-1 and TRBJ1-6. TRBV21-1 is designated a pseudogene. Sequencing was done on a sample of peripheral blood. This sequence was found in a man aged 40-49 years with active or convalescent COVID-19. CDR3 in amino acids: CASSKLCHSPLHF. DNA for the CDR3: TGTGCCAGCAGCAAACTTTGTCATTCACCCCTCCACTTT.